This T cell receptor beta chain came from a study of CD4 and CD8 cells across lung adenocarcinoma regions (dated by TCRdb to about 2018). Background on the whole study: The study compared tumor centers with tumor margins to examine intratumor heterogeneity of the T cell receptor repertoire.

Comment on this clonotype: The antigen this receptor binds is unknown. The input lacks base qualities; no much larger clone sits a single base away.

Library method: PCR. The run used a HiSeq X Ten. Clones were called with MiXCR by TCRdb after fastp trimmed the public reads at Q25, and only in-frame beta chains were retained. Under each unique CDR3 protein, matching rows form one entry showing the most common genes and DNA. For this sample the table gives some 16,000 distinct CDR3 sequences, of which over 50% were detected only once. Clones ranked in the top ten supply 32% of the sample. Donors were patients with localized lung adenocarcinoma, a subtype of non-small cell lung cancer. Samples were obtained from the centers of localized lung adenocarcinomas. For TCR repertoire analysis, CD8+ T cells from tumor tissue were profiled separately from CD4+ T cells. Trimming costs V 2 bases and J 10 bases, and their ends lie 21 bases apart. The CDR3 has 16 amino acids, counting the end cysteine and phenylalanine. The sequence is cut down to CDR3 DNA, 48 bases in frame from base 1. From the germline V gene, CDR1 is LGHNT and CDR2 is FRNRAP.

The chain is encoded by TRBV12-5 joined to TRBJ2-1; D gene: possibly TRBD1, on 7 matching bases. This sequence originates from a female donor with lung adenocarcinoma. The CD4 and CD8 labels of this study may be unreliable. Input material: CD8+ T cells from the center of a lung tumor. Per the publication, the cell subset or site label means: tumor center region. The CDR3 loop reads CASGLPRGRDSYEQFF. The nucleotide sequence is TGTGCTAGTGGTTTGCCGAGGGGGCGGGACTCCTACGAGCAGTTCTTC.